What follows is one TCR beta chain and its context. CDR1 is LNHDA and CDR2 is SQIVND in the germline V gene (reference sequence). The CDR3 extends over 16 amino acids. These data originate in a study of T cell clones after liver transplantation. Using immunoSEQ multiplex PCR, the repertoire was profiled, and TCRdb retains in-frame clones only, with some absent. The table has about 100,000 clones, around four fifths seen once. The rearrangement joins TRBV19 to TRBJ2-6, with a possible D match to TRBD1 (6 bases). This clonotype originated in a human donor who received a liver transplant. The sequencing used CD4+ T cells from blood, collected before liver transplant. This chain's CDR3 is CATRVRGPSGANVLTF. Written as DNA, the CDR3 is TGTGCTACAAGGGTCAGGGGACCCTCTGGGGCCAACGTCCTGACTTTC.